This record concerns one TCR beta chain sequence. Germline V gene lookup returns CDR1 LNHDA and CDR2 SQIVND (reference sequence). This CDR3 is built from 13 residues. Losses at the gene ends were 11 bases for V and 4 bases for J; bases not matched to a gene: 8. These data come from a study of glioma-infiltrating T cells after dendritic cell vaccination. Whole-study context: Patients received autologous tumor lysate-pulsed dendritic cell vaccination between 2003 and 2012.

Selection required adequate fresh-frozen tumor tissue plus more than two years' survival data. The assay was immunoSEQ multiplex PCR, and TCRdb's table has in-frame clones only and misses some. Among some 100,000 clones, 79% were seen once, and the ten largest hold about 6.5%. The TCR comes from a human donor with glioblastoma. This chain uses TRBV19 with TRBJ2-1; 7 bases match TRBD1. Sequencing was performed on blood, taken before dendritic cell vaccination. The CDR3 DNA is TGTGCCTCGAACAGGGGCGCTTACAATGAGCAGTTCTTC. It codes for CASNRGAYNEQFF.